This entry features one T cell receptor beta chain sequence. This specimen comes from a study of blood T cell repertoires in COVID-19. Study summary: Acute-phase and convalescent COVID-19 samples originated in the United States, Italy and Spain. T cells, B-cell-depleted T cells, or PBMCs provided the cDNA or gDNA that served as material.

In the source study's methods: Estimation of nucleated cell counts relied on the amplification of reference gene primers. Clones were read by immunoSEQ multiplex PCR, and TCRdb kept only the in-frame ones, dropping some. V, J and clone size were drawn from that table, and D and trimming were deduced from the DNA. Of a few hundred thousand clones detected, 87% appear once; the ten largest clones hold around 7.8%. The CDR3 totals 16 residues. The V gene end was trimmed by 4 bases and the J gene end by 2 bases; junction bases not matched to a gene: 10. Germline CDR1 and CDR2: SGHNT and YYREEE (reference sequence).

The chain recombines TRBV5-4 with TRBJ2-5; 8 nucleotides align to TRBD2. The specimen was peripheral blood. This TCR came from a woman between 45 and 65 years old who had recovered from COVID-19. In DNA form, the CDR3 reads TGTGCCAGCAGCAGAGGGAGCGGGAGAGGGCAAGAGACCCAGTACTTC. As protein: CASSRGSGRGQETQYF. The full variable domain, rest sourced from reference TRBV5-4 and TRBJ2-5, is ETGVTQSPTHLIKTRGQQVTLRCSSQSGHNTVSWYQQALGQGPQFIFQYYREEENGRGNFPPRFSGLQFPNYSSELNVNALELDDSALYLCASSRGSGRGQETQYFGPGTRLLVL.